The source of this TCR beta chain is a study of human T cells and chemical hapten exposure (dated by TCRdb to the early 2020s). About the full investigation: For sensitization, 2% DPC in acetone was applied to an approximately 2 cm by approximately 2 cm area of upper inner arm skin. Patients additionally received weekly therapeutic DPC doses to the scalp throughout the roughly 23-week study period. Patch testing was performed on the upper back with Finn chambers containing 0.01% DPC, and the patch tests were scored after 6 days according to International Contact Dermatitis Research Group standards. Alopecia areata with under or over 50% scalp involvement, alopecia totalis and alopecia universalis were represented in the patient cohort, which was mostly female. Libraries were pooled for sequencing, and variation in per-sample TCR yields was attributed mainly to small differences in library volumes within the pool. Peripheral blood TCR repertoire changes were tracked in vivo in alopecia patients during primary and secondary sensitization to the hapten diphenylcyclopropenone (DPC). Blood was sampled from patients pre-sensitization (week 0) and at 2, 6 and about 24 weeks after DPC sensitization. Some 29 alopecia patients provided blood for TCR sequencing at one to four time points (pre-sensitization, 2, 6 and 24 weeks).

Study-wide findings and limitations: Repeated subsampling changed both the strength of the expansion versus patch-test correlation and the threshold at which the correlation became significant. DPC sensitization did not change the number of TCRs with a frequency above 1 in 1000, and there was no evidence of changes in global repertoire structure. A positive correlation was found between the number of PT1 expanded TCRs and patch test score, with significance reached at thresholds 8, 16 and 32 but not 4. Expanded TCRs formed significantly more large CDR3 similarity clusters than pre-sensitization or healthy control sets, consistent with antigen-driven responses. All patients had alopecia, a presumed autoimmune disease, so their immune response might differ from that of healthy individuals.

At least ten counts were recorded for this clonotype. What this receptor recognizes is not known. No base-level quality is on record; no much larger clone is a single base apart. The time point label on this specimen signifies: pre-sensitization, week 0. Reading the label with the study, this specimen's treatment or condition is: therapeutic diphenylcyclopropenone sensitization with weekly scalp DPC. Blood at each patch-test visit was drawn before the patch test was applied. Patients were eligible if aged 18 to 70, diagnosed with alopecia and judged suitable for DPC therapy, and pregnant patients were excluded. Unfractionated whole blood was collected in Tempus Blood RNA tubes, and total RNA was extracted from that blood. V ends up 6 bases short and J 7 bases short, with an unmatched junction base count of 12. CDR1 is given as SQVTM and CDR2 as ANQGSEA, both from the germline V gene. The CDR3, from cysteine to phenylalanine, totals 13 residues. The only DNA kept is the CDR3, 39 bases in frame from the first base.

The library was produced with RACE. TCRdb records NextSeq 500 as the sequencer. Library preparation attached unique molecular identifiers to individual cDNA molecules for quantitative, reproducible TCR counting. For every blood RNA sample, sequencing covered both the TCR alpha and TCR beta chains. As for the authors' bioinformatics: A median of around 100,000 TCRs per sample was observed, with a range of 23,224 to 690,600. V, J and CDR3 annotation of the TCR reads was carried out using the Decombinator software suite. For the PS versus PT1 abundance plots, all samples were subsampled to the same number of TCRs (28,000). TCRs were defined as expanded if absent before sensitization and observed at least eight times at the 2-week time point. TCRdb reprocessing: public reads trimmed at Q25 with fastp, clones called with MiXCR, in-frame beta chains kept. CDR3 protein duplicates are merged, each entry listing the most common genes and DNA. TCRdb's processing, not the authors' own work, is the source of the V and J calls. In this sample the table shows about 260,000 distinct CDR3 sequences, approximately 8.6% of which occur a single time. Around 2.5% of the sample is taken by the ten largest.

This receptor was identified in a woman in her thirties or forties with alopecia areata. Some clones in this sample may be carry-over from other donors' samples. In this chain, TRBV29-1 is recombined with TRBJ2-7; TRBD1 fits 7 bases in the junction. Specimen: whole blood, collected in connection with sensitization to the hapten diphenylcyclopropenone (DPC). At the DNA level, the sequence is TGCAGCGTGACTGCGGACCCCAGGGGGGAGCAGTACTTC. Protein translation: CSVTADPRGEQYF.